Listed below are T cell receptor beta chains from one sample, sequenced in a study of T-cell memory formation after mild COVID-19. TCRdb reanalysed the 5' RACE reads using MiXCR and keeps one entry per CDR3 protein. The table records some 440,000 distinct CDR3 sequences, around 27% of them present only once. Material: PBMCs or a T cell subset sorted from them (not recorded which). The source is an adult woman who had mild COVID-19 (a few samples of this study predate the infection). Cell type and time point are not known. CDR3s include the opening cysteine and the closing phenylalanine or tryptophan. D genes are given only for firm matches. Size values are once, few and many counts, or a class for expanded clones, and some rows have none.

TRBV24-1	-	TRBJ2-1	-	TGTGCCACCAGTGACGAAACTAGTTCTGGCTACAATGAGCAGTTCTTC	CATSDETSSGYNEQFF
TRBV15	-	TRBJ2-5	few	TGTGCCACCAGCACCCGTGACAGGTACCCCCGGGAGACCCAGTACTTC	CATSTRDRYPRETQYF
TRBV7-3	-	TRBJ2-5	-	TGTGCCAGCAGCTTAAGCGTCCAAGAGACCCAGTACTTC	CASSLSVQETQYF
TRBV7-9	-	TRBJ1-1	many	TGTGCCAGCAGCTTAATGGCTGAAGCTTTCTTT	CASSLMAEAFF
TRBV3-1	-	TRBJ2-7	-	TGTGCCAGCAGCCAAGTCTCCACTCGTGAGCAGTACTTC	CASSQVSTREQYF
TRBV15	-	TRBJ2-7	-	TGTGCCACCAGCAGACCTCCAGGAGTAGCGGACTACGAGCAGTACTTC	CATSRPPGVADYEQYF
TRBV7-2	-	TRBJ2-1	few	TGTGCCAGCAGCTTATGGGCCTTCGGCTCCTACAATGAGCAGTTCTTC	CASSLWAFGSYNEQFF
TRBV20-1	TRBD2	TRBJ2-4	few	TGCAGTGCTAGCGACCCCAGCGGGAGTACCAAAAACATTCAGTACTTC	CSASDPSGSTKNIQYF
TRBV7-9	-	TRBJ2-5	-	TGTGCCAGCACCTTATGGCCAGCCCAAGAGACCCAGTACTTC	CASTLWPAQETQYF
TRBV5-4	-	TRBJ2-7	-	TGTGCCAGCAGTCTGACTAGGGCGGATACCTACGAGCAGTACTTC	CASSLTRADTYEQYF
TRBV7-2	-	TRBJ2-1	-	TGTGCCAGCAGCTTGCACAGGGCTGAGCAGTTCTTC	CASSLHRAEQFF
TRBV3-1	TRBD2	TRBJ2-5	few	TGTGCCAGCAGCCAAGTTGGCCCTAGCGGGAGTTTCCGAGAGACCCAGTACTTC	CASSQVGPSGSFRETQYF
TRBV12-3/TRBV12-4	TRBD1	TRBJ2-7	few	TGTGCCAGCAGTCCCTCCCCGTGGGACAGTGAAGGGGTATACGAGCAGTACTTC	CASSPSPWDSEGVYEQYF
TRBV5-5	TRBD1	TRBJ1-3	-	TGTGCCAGCAGCTTCCCCGACAGGGACTCTGGAAACACCATATATTTT	CASSFPDRDSGNTIYF
TRBV29-1	-	TRBJ2-1	-	TGCAGCGTTGACTCTAGTCAAGTCTTC	CSVDSSQVF
TRBV27	TRBD1	TRBJ2-6	-	TGTGCCAGCAGTTATCGACAGGGGGTTAGCTCTGGGGCCAACGTCCTGACTTTC	CASSYRQGVSSGANVLTF
TRBV20-1	TRBD1	TRBJ1-1	-	TGCAGTGCTGGGTCCCGGGACAGGGGAATTGGCACTGAAGCTTTCTTT	CSAGSRDRGIGTEAFF
TRBV5-4	TRBD2	TRBJ2-7	few	TGTGCCAGCAGTGAAAAAGGGACTAGCGGGAGCTACGAGCAGTACTTC	CASSEKGTSGSYEQYF
TRBV6-5	-	TRBJ2-7	-	TGTGCCAGCAGTTACCGGCAGGGCCTCTTGGGTGAGCAGTACTTC	CASSYRQGLLGEQYF
TRBV12-3/TRBV12-4	TRBD1	TRBJ1-4	few	TGTGCCAGCAGTCCCACCCAGGGGGGAAATGAAAAACTGTTTTTT	CASSPTQGGNEKLFF
TRBV20-1	-	TRBJ2-5	-	TGCAGTGCTACCATTGAAGCCCAGTACTTC	CSATIEAQYF
TRBV7-2	TRBD2	TRBJ2-2	-	TGTGCCAGCAGCTTAGCGCGGCAAGCGGGGGCCGCGAACACCGGGGAGCTGTTTTTT	CASSLARQAGAANTGELFF
TRBV5-1	-	TRBJ2-1	-	TGCGCCAGCAGCTTGGGGGTAGGCGCAGGGACCTTCAATGAGCAGTTCTTC	CASSLGVGAGTFNEQFF
TRBV12-3/TRBV12-4	TRBD2	TRBJ2-7	-	TGTGCCAGCAGTCCCGTGATGACTAGCGGTTTTTACGAGCAGTACTTC	CASSPVMTSGFYEQYF
TRBV7-2	-	TRBJ1-5	few	TGTGCCAGCAGCCCATACGGGACAACACCCCAGCATTTT	CASSPYGTTPQHF
TRBV15	TRBD1	TRBJ2-2	few	TGTGCCACCAGCAGGGCCGGGACAGGGGTTGGCGGGGAGCTGTTTTTT	CATSRAGTGVGGELFF
TRBV7-3	-	TRBJ2-3	few	TGTGCCAGCAGCCGAGACGGCGCCACAGATACGCAGTATTTT	CASSRDGATDTQYF